This T cell receptor beta chain originates from a study of T cells after somatic rescue of genetic block. V was trimmed by 6 bases and J by 4 bases, leaving 22 bases between them. This CDR3 has 16 amino acids. Per germline, CDR1 SGHRS and CDR2 YFSETQ. Assay used: immunoSEQ multiplex PCR; TCRdb lists only in-frame clones, some missing. The data contain approximately 70,000 clones, roughly 90% of them singletons. Sequenced: peripheral blood mononuclear cells (PBMCs). The TCR comes from a man in his thirties or forties. The chain combines TRBV5-1 with TRBJ1-1, with D uncertain. CDR3 loop: CASNSLGTGISTEAFF. The DNA for the CDR3 is TGCGCCAGCAATTCTTTGGGCACGGGGATTAGCACTGAAGCTTTCTTT.